The 6 T cell receptor beta chains below come from one sample, sequenced in a study of T cells in Graves' hyperthyroidism and ophthalmopathy. TCR beta CDR3 sequences were amplified from RNA transcripts. During a first-round RT-PCR of the TCR CDR3, the HTBI primer set was used. TCRdb fed the multiplex PCR reads into MiXCR, producing one record per CDR3 protein. The profile shows some 800,000 distinct CDR3 sequences, around 39% of them singletons. Sequenced: blood. The origin of the receptors is a man aged 18 to 30 with Graves' hyperthyroidism.

The chain carries TRBV20-1 and TRBJ2-2; D remains ambiguous. The CDR3 sequence is 14 residues long. The germline gives CDR1 DFQATT, CDR2 SNEGSKA (reference sequence). The V gene lost 4 bases and the J gene lost 2 bases, with 11 bases spanning the gap. For the CDR3, the DNA is TGCAGTGCTAACGGTGGGCAAAACACCGGGGAGCTGTTTTTT. Its protein product is CSANGGQNTGELFF.

Details on this clonotype: An end of the junction does not agree with germline; a read error may underlie this. The genes are TRBV5-5 and TRBJ2-2; D is ambiguous. The CDR3 loop spans 15 amino acids. Germline loops: CDR1 SGHKS, CDR2 YYEKEE (reference sequence). CDR3 loop: CASSQEPAETGELFF. The CDR3 bases are TGCGCCAGCAGCCAAGAACCCGCCGAGACCGGGGAGCTGTTTTTT.

This clonotype has at least ten counts. V is TRBV19 and J is TRBJ1-2, with unresolved D. The germline V and J ends were trimmed by 8 bases and 4 bases, with 11 bases remaining between them. This CDR3 is 12 amino acids long. In germline, CDR1 is LNHDA, CDR2 SQIVND (reference sequence). The CDR3 DNA follows: TGTGCCAGTGTGCGAGGGAGCTATGGCTACACCTTC. The encoded protein is CASVRGSYGYTF.

This clonotype was seen a handful of times. Here the CDR3 reads CASSLDLGGRETQYF. In nucleotides, the CDR3 is TGTGCCAGCAGCTTGGATCTTGGGGGCAGAGAGACCCAGTACTTC. The chain recombines TRBV5-8 with TRBJ2-5, with TRBD1 as a possible D gene (6 bases). The CDR3 consists of 15 residues. V gave up 0 bases and J gave up 4 bases, with 13 bases separating them. In germline, CDR1 is SGHTS, CDR2 YDEGEE.

A few counts support this clonotype. The chain couples TRBV7-2 to TRBJ2-7; 7 bases align to TRBD1. Germline assignment: CDR1 SGHTA and CDR2 FQGNSA. Trimming took 1 base from V and 3 from J; bases not matched to a gene: 6. The length of the CDR3 is 15 residues. The CDR3 reads CASSLVMGTVYEQYF. The CDR3 region has the DNA TGTGCCAGCAGCTTAGTAATGGGGACAGTCTACGAGCAGTACTTC.

This clonotype has only a few counts. CDR3 DNA sequence: TGTGCCAGCAGCTTGGCAGGGGGCGCCAGGGGCTACACCTTC. Translation gives CASSLAGGARGYTF. The V gene is TRBV4-2, the J gene TRBJ1-2; 8 bases fit TRBD1. The length of the CDR3 is 14 residues. From germline, CDR1 is LGHNA and CDR2 YNFKEQ. V was pared by 5 bases and J by 8 bases, with 10 bases of the junction left unmatched.